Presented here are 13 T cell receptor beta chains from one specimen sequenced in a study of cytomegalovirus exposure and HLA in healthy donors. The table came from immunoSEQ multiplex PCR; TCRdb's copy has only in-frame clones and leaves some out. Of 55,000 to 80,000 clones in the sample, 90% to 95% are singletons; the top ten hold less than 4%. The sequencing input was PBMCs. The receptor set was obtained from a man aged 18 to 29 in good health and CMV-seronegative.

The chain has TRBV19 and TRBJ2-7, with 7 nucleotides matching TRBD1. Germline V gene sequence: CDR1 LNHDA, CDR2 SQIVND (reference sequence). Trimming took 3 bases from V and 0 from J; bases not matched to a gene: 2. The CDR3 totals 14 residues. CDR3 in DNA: TGTGCCAGTAGTATGCAGGGGGACTCCTACGAGCAGTACTTC. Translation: CASSMQGDSYEQYF.

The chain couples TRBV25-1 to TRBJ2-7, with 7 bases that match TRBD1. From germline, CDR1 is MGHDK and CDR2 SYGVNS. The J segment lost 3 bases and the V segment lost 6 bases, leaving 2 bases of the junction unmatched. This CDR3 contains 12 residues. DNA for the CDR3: TGTGCCAGCAGGGGACAGATCTACGAGCAGTACTTC. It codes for CASRGQIYEQYF.

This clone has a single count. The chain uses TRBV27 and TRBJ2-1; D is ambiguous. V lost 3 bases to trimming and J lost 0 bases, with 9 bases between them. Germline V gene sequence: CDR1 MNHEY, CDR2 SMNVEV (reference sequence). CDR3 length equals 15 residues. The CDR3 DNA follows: TGTGCCAGCAGTTTGGGCACGAGCTCCTACAATGAGCAGTTCTTC. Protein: CASSLGTSSYNEQFF.

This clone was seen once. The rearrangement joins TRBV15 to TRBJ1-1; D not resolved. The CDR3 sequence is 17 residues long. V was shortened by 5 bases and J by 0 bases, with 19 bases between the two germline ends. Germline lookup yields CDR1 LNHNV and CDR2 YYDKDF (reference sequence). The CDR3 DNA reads TGTGCCACCAGCGAAGCCGCCCCCGCGGGAATGAACACTGAAGCTTTCTTT. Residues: CATSEAAPAGMNTEAFF.

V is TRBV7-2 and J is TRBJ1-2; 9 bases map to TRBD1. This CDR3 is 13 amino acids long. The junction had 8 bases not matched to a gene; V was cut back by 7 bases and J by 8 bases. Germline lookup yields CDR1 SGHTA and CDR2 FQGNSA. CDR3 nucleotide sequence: TGTGCCAGCACCCCGGGACAGGGTTTCGGCTACACCTTC. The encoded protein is CASTPGQGFGYTF.

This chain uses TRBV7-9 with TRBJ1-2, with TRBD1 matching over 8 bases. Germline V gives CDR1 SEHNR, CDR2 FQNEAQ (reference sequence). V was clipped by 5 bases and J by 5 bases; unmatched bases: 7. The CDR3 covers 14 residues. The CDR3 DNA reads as TGTGCCAGCAGCACTAGGACAGGGAATTATGGCTACACCTTC. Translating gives CASSTRTGNYGYTF. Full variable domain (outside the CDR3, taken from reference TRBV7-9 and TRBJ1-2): DTGVSQNPRHKITKRGQNVTFRCDPISEHNRLYWYRQTLGQGPEFLTYFQNEAQLEKSRLLSDRFSAERPKGSFSTLEIQRTEQGDSAMYLCASSTRTGNYGYTFGSGTRLTVV.

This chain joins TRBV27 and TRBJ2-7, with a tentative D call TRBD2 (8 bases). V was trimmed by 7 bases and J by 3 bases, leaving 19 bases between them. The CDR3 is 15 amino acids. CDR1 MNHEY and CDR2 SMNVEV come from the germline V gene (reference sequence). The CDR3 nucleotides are TGTGCCAGCAACGGGTGGCGGGGGGACAGCTACGAGCAGTACTTC. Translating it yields CASNGWRGDSYEQYF.

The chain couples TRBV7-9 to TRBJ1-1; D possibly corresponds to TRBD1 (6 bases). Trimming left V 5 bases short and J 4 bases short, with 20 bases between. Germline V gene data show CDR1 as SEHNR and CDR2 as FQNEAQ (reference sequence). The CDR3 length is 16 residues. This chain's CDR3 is CASSPKRTVGSTEAFF. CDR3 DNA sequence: TGTGCCAGCAGCCCGAAAAGGACAGTAGGGAGCACTGAAGCTTTCTTT.

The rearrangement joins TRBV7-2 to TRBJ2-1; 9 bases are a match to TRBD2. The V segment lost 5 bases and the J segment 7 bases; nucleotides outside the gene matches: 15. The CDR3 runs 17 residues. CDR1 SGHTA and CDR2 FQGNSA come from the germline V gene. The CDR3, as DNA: TGTGCCAGCAGCCTTAGGCGGGGGGGCGCAAGTAGAAATGAGCAGTTCTTC. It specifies CASSLRRGGASRNEQFF.

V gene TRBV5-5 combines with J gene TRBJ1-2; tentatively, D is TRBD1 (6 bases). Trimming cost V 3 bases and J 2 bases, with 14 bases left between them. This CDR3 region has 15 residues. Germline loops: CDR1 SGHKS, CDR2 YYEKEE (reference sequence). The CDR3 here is CASSSWTAANYGYTF. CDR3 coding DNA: TGTGCCAGCAGCTCGTGGACAGCCGCGAACTATGGCTACACCTTC.

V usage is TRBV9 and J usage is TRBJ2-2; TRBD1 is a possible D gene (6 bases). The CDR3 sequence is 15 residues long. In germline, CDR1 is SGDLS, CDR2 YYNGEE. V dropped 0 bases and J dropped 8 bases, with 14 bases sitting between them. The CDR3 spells CASSVDRGFRGELFF. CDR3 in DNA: TGTGCCAGCAGCGTAGATAGGGGGTTCCGGGGGGAGCTGTTTTTT.

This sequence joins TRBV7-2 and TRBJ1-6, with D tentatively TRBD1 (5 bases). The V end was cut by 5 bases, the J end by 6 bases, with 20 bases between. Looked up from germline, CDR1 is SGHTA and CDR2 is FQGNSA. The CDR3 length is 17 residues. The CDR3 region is CASSPGPVGGGNSPLHF. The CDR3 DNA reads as TGTGCCAGCAGCCCCGGTCCCGTGGGGGGTGGTAATTCACCCCTCCACTTT.

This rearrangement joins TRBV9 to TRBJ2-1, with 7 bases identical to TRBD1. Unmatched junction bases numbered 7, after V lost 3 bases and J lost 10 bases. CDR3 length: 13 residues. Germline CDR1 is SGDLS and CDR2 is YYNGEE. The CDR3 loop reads CASSDLGTVEQFF. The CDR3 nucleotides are TGTGCCAGCAGCGACCTTGGGACAGTGGAGCAGTTCTTC.